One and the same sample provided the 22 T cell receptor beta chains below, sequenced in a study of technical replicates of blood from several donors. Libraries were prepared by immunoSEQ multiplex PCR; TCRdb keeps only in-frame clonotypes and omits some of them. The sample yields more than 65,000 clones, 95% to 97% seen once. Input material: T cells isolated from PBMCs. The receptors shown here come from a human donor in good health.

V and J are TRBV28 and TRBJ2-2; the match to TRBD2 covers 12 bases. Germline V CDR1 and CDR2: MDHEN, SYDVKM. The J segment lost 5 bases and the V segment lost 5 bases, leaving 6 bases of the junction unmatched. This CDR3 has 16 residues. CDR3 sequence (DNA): TGTGCCAGCAGTCTCCTGACTAGCGGGAGAACCGGGGAGCTGTTTTTT. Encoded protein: CASSLLTSGRTGELFF.

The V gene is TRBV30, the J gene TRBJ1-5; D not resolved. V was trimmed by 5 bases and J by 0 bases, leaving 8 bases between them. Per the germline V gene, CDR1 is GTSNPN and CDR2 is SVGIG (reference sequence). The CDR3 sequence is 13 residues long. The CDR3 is CAWDQNSNQPQHF. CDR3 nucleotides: TGTGCCTGGGATCAGAATAGCAATCAGCCCCAGCATTTT.

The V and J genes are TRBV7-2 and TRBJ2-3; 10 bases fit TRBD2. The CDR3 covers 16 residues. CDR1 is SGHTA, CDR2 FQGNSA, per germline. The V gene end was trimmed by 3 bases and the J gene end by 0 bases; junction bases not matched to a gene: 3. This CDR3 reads CASSLGLATSTDTQYF. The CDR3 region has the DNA TGTGCCAGCAGCTTGGGACTAGCGACTAGCACAGATACGCAGTATTTT.

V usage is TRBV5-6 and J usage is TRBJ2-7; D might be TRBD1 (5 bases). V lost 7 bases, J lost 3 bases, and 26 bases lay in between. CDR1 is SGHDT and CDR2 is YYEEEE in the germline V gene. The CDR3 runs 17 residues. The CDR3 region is CASLRGKPGLTYYEQYF. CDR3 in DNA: TGTGCCAGCCTAAGGGGTAAACCGGGCCTAACATACTACGAGCAGTACTTC.

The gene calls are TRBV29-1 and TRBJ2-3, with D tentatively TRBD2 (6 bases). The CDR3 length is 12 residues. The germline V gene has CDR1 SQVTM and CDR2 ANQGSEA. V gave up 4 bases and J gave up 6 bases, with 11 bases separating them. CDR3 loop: CSVVLGGDTQYF. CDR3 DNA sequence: TGCAGCGTTGTACTAGGAGGGGATACGCAGTATTTT.

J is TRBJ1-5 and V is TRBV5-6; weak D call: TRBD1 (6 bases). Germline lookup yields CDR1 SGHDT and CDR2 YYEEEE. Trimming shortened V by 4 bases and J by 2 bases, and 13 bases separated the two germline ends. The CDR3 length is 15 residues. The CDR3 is CASSSLQGGNQPQHF. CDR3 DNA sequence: TGTGCCAGCAGCAGCCTACAGGGTGGCAATCAGCCCCAGCATTTT.

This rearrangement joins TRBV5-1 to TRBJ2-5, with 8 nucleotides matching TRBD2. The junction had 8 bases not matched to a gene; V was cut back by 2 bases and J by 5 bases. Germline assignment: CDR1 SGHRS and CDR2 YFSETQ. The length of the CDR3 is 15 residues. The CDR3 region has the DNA TGCGCCAGCAGCTTAGGACTAGCTCGAGAGGAGACCCAGTACTTC. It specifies CASSLGLAREETQYF.

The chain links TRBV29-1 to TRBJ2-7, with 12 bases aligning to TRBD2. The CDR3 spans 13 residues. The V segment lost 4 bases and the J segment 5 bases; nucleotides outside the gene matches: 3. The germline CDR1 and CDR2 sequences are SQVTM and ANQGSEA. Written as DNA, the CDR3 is TGCAGCGTTGCCAGGACTAGCGGGAACGAGCAGTACTTC. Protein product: CSVARTSGNEQYF.

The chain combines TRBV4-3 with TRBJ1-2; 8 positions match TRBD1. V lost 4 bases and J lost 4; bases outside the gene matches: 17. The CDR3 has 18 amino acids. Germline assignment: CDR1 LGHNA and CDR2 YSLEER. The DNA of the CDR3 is TGCGCCAGCAGCCCCTCCCCCTGGCAGGGGGCTAGGGGCTATGGCTACACCTTC. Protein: CASSPSPWQGARGYGYTF.

DNA of the CDR3: TGTGCCAGCAGCGTAGTCCTTCCTCGTCGTCAGCCCCAGCATTTT. Its translation is CASSVVLPRRQPQHF. V usage is TRBV9 and J usage is TRBJ1-5, with D uncertain. The CDR3 extends over 15 amino acids. Germline V CDR1 and CDR2: SGDLS, YYNGEE. Trimming took off 0 bases at V and 6 bases at J, with 13 bases between the two ends. Full variable domain (missing parts from reference TRBV9 and TRBJ1-5): DSGVTQTPKHLITATGQRVTLRCSPRSGDLSVYWYQQSLDQGLQFLIQYYNGEERAKGNILERFSAQQFPDLHSELNLSSLELGDSALYFCASSVVLPRRQPQHFGDGTRLSIL.

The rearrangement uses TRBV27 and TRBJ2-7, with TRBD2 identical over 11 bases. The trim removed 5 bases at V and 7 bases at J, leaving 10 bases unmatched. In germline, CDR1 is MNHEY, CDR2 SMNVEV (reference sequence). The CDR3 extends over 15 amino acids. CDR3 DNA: TGTGCCAGCAGTCCTATTAGCGGGAGGGCCAATGAGCAGTACTTC. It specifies CASSPISGRANEQYF.

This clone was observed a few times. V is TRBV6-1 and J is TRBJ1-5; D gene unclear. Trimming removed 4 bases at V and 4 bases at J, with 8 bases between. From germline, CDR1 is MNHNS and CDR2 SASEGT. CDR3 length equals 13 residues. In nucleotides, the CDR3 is TGTGCCAGCAGTGGAAGCCCAAATCAGCCCCAGCATTTT. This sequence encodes CASSGSPNQPQHF.

This CDR3 is CASGGHQNPSDIQYF. The CDR3 DNA sequence: TGTGCCTCGGGGGGACACCAAAATCCGTCGGACATTCAGTACTTC. The chain has TRBV30 and TRBJ2-4, with D possibly TRBD2 on 7 matching bases. V was pared by 7 bases and J by 8 bases, with 24 bases between. Looked up from germline, CDR1 is GTSNPN and CDR2 is SVGIG (reference sequence). The CDR3 spans 15 residues. Full variable domain (missing parts from reference TRBV30 and TRBJ2-4): SQTIHQWPATLVQPVGSPLSLECTVEGTSNPNLYWYRQAAGRGLQLLFYSVGIGQISSEVPQNLSASRPQDRQFILSSKKLLLSDSGFYLCASGGHQNPSDIQYFGAGTRLSVL.

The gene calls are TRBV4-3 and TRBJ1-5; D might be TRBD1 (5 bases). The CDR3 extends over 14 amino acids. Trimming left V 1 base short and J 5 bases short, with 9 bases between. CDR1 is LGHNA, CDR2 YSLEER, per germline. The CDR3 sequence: CASSQVEGDQPQHF. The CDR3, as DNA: TGCGCCAGCAGCCAAGTAGAAGGGGATCAGCCCCAGCATTTT.

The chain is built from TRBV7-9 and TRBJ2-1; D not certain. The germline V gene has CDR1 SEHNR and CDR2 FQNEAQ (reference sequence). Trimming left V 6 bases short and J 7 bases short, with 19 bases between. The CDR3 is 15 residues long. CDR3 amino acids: CASSEKSPILNEQFF. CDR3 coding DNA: TGTGCCAGCAGTGAGAAAAGTCCTATTCTAAATGAGCAGTTCTTC.

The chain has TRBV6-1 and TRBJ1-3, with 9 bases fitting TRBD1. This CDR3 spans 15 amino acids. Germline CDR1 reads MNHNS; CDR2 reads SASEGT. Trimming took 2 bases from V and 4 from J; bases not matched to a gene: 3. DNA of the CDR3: TGTGCCAGCAGTGAATGGACAGGGGCAGGAAACACCATATATTTT. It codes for CASSEWTGAGNTIYF.

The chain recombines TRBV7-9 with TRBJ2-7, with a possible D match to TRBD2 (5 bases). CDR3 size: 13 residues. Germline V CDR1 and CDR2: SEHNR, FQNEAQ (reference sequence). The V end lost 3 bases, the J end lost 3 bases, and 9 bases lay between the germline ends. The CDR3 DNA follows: TGTGCCAGCAGCTTTGAGGGAGACTACGAGCAGTACTTC. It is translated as CASSFEGDYEQYF.

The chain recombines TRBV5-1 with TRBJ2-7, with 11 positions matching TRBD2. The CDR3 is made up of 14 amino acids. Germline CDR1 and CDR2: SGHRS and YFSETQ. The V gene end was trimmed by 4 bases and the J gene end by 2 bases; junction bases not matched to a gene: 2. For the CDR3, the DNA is TGCGCCAGCAGCGTGACTAGCGGGACCTACGAGCAGTACTTC. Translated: CASSVTSGTYEQYF.

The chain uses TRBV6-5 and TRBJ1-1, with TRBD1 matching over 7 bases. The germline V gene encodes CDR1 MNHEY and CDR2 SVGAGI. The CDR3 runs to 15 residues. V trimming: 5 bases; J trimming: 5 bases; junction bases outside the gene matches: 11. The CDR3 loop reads CASSHANTGETEAFF. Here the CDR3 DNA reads TGTGCCAGCAGTCACGCAAATACAGGGGAAACTGAAGCTTTCTTT.

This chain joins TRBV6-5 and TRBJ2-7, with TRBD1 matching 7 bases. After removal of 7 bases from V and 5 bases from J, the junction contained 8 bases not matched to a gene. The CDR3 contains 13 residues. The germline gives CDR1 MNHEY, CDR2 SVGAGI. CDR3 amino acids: CASKTTGFHEQYF. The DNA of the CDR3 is TGTGCCAGCAAAACGACAGGGTTCCACGAGCAGTACTTC.

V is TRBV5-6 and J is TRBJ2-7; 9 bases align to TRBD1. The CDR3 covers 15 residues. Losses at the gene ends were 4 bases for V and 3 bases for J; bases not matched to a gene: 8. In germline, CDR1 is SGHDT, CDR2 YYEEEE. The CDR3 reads CASSASGTGRYEQYF. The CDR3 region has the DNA TGTGCCAGCAGCGCCTCGGGGACAGGGCGCTACGAGCAGTACTTC.

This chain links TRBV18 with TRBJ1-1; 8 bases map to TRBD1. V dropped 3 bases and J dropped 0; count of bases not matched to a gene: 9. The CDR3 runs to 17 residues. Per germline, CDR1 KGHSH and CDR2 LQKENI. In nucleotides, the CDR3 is TGTGCCAGCTCACCCGCGGACAGGGAGGGAATGAACACTGAAGCTTTCTTT. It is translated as CASSPADREGMNTEAFF.